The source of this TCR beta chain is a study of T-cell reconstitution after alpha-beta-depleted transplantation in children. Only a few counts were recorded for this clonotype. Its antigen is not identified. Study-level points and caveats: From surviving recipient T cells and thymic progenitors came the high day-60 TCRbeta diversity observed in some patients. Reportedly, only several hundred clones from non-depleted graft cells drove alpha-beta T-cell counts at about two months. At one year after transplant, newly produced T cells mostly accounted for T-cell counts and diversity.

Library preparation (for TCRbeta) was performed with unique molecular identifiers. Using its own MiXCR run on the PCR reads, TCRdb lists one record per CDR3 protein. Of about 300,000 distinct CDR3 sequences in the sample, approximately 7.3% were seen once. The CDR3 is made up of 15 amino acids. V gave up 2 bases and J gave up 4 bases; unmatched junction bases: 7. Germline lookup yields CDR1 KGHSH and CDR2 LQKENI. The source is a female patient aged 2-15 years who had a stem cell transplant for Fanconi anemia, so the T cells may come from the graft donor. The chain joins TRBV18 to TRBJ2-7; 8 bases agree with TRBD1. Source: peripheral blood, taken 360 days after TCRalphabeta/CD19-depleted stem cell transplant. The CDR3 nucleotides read TGTGCCAGCTCACCAACATCAGGGGGCGCGTACGAGCAGTACTTC. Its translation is CASSPTSGGAYEQYF.